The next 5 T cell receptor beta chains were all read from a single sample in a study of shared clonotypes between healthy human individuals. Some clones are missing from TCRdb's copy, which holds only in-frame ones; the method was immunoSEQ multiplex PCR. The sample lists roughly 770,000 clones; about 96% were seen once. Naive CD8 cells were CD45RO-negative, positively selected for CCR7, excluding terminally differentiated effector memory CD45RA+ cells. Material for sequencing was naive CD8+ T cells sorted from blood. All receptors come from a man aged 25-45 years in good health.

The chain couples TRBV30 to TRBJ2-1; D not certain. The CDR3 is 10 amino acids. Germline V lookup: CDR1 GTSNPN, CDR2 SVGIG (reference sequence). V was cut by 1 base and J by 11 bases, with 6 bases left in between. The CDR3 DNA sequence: TGTGCCTGGAGTGGGAGCCAGCAGTTCTTC. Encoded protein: CAWSGSQQFF.

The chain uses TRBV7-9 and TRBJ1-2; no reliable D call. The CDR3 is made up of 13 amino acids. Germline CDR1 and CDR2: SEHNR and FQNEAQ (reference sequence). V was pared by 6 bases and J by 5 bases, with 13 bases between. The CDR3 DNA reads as TGTGCCAGCAGACAAGGAAGGGAGTATGGCTACACCTTC. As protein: CASRQGREYGYTF.

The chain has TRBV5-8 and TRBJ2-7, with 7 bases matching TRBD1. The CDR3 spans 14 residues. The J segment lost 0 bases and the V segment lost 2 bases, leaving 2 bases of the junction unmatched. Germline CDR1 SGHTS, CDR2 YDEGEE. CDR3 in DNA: TGTGCCAGCAGCTTAACAGGGGACTCCTACGAGCAGTACTTC. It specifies CASSLTGDSYEQYF.

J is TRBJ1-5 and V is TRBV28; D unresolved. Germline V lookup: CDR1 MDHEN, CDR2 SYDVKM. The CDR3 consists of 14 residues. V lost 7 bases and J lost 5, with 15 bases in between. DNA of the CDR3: TGTGCCAGCATCCAATCGGGGAGTCATCAGCCCCAGCATTTT. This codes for CASIQSGSHQPQHF.

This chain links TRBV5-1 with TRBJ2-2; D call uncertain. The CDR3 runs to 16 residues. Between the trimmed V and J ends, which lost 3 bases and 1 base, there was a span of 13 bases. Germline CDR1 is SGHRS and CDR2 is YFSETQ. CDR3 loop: CASSSPETRNTGELFF. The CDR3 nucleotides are TGCGCCAGCAGCTCACCCGAGACAAGGAACACCGGGGAGCTGTTTTTT.